The rows below give T cell receptor beta chains drawn from one sample of a study of PD-L1 blockade in urothelial cancer. The data were produced by immunoSEQ multiplex PCR, yet TCRdb's version contains in-frame clones alone and is incomplete. The sample lists around 80,000 clones, 87% seen once, with around 5% in the top ten. Sequenced material: PBMCs, taken around atezolizumab (anti-PD-L1) treatment. All receptors derive from a woman in her 70s with urothelial cancer. The CDR3 runs from the conserved cysteine through the conserved F or W. The D gene is left open where the match is weak. Clone size, where shown, is once, few, many, or a class for clones that have expanded.

D	V	J	size	CDR3	DNA
.	TRBV7-2	TRBJ1-5	.	CASSLSGVQPQHF	TGTGCCAGCAGCTTATCGGGAGTCCAGCCCCAGCATTTT
TRBD2	TRBV11-1	TRBJ2-1	once	CASRGGVAGRNEQFF	TGTGCCAGCAGGGGGGGGGTAGCGGGCCGCAATGAGCAGTTCTTC
TRBD2	TRBV2	TRBJ2-7	few	CASRTAGGPSYEQYF	TGTGCCAGCAGAACGGCGGGAGGGCCTTCCTACGAGCAGTACTTC
.	TRBV7-2	TRBJ1-2	.	CASSLQSVNYGYTF	TGTGCCAGCAGCTTACAGAGCGTTAACTATGGCTACACCTTC
.	TRBV2	TRBJ2-3	.	CASSLDLGGADTQYF	TGTGCCAGCAGTCTAGACTTGGGGGGGGCCGATACGCAGTATTTT
TRBD2	TRBV5-6	TRBJ2-5	many	CASSLGRGGLETQYF	TGTGCCAGCAGCTTGGGGCGGGGGGGCCTTGAGACCCAGTACTTC
.	TRBV7-6	TRBJ2-3	.	CASSLAHGQGNTQYF	TGTGCCAGCAGCTTAGCGCACGGCCAGGGCAATACGCAGTATTTT
.	TRBV19	TRBJ2-3	.	CASSISGETDTQYF	TGTGCCAGTAGTATTTCAGGGGAGACAGATACGCAGTATTTT
.	TRBV15	TRBJ1-3	.	CATSREGLSGNTIYF	TGTGCCACCAGCAGAGAGGGGCTCTCTGGAAACACCATATATTTT
.	TRBV5-6	TRBJ2-7	.	CASSLYDEQYF	TGTGCCAGCAGCCTCTACGACGAGCAGTACTTC
TRBD2	TRBV7-8	TRBJ2-1	.	CASSLAPAGGYNEQFF	TGTGCCAGCAGCTTAGCGCCAGCGGGGGGCTACAATGAGCAGTTCTTC
.	TRBV29-1	TRBJ2-1	.	CSVEFLGQFF	TGCAGCGTTGAATTCCTAGGACAGTTCTTC
TRBD1	TRBV2	TRBJ1-6	once	CASRGQGNSPLHF	TGTGCCAGCAGGGGACAGGGGAATTCACCCCTCCACTTT
.	TRBV4-1	TRBJ2-6	.	CASSQAEFRVITSGANVLTF	TGCGCCAGCAGCCAAGCCGAATTCAGGGTTATCACCTCTGGGGCCAACGTCCTGACTTTC
TRBD2	TRBV29-1	TRBJ2-1	.	CSVARLAGAHEQFF	TGCAGCGTTGCGCGACTAGCGGGAGCCCATGAGCAGTTCTTC
.	TRBV18	TRBJ1-5	.	CASSRLRGGGQPQHF	TGTGCCAGCTCACGCCTTAGGGGGGGCGGTCAGCCCCAGCATTTT
.	TRBV6-6	TRBJ1-4	.	CASQGYNEKLFF	TGTGCCAGTCAGGGTTATAATGAAAAACTGTTTTTT
TRBD2	TRBV7-9	TRBJ2-7	.	CASSFRGAGAYEQYF	TGTGCCAGCAGCTTCCGAGGGGCGGGGGCCTACGAGCAGTACTTC
.	TRBV2	TRBJ2-5	.	CASSRRQETQYF	TGTGCCAGCAGTCGCAGGCAAGAGACCCAGTACTTC
TRBD1	TRBV18	TRBJ2-7	once	CASSSATGTGDYEQYF	TGTGCCAGCTCATCAGCAACCGGGACAGGAGACTACGAGCAGTACTTC
.	TRBV2	TRBJ1-5	.	CASSREVGNQPQHF	TGTGCCAGCAGCAGGGAGGTTGGCAATCAGCCCCAGCATTTT
TRBD1	TRBV5-1	TRBJ1-5	.	CASSNGQGNQPQHF	TGCGCCAGCAGCAATGGACAGGGCAATCAGCCCCAGCATTTT
TRBD1	TRBV28	TRBJ2-1	.	CASSLWGQGNNEQFF	TGTGCCAGCAGTTTATGGGGACAGGGGAACAATGAGCAGTTCTTC
TRBD1	TRBV2	TRBJ2-1	.	CASSGTGSYEQFF	TGTGCCAGCAGTGGGACAGGGAGCTATGAGCAGTTCTTC
.	TRBV7-2	TRBJ2-3	.	CASSPGINTDTQYF	TGTGCCAGCAGCCCGGGGATAAACACAGATACGCAGTATTTT
TRBD2	TRBV5-1	TRBJ2-2	.	CASSFSGFNTGELFF	TGCGCCAGCAGCTTTAGCGGGTTCAACACCGGGGAGCTGTTTTTT
TRBD2	TRBV5-1	TRBJ2-1	.	CASSLRLAGGEQFF	TGCGCCAGCAGTTTAAGACTAGCGGGAGGTGAGCAGTTCTTC
TRBD2	TRBV15	TRBJ2-3	.	CATSRGLESGGYTDTQYF	TGTGCCACCAGCAGAGGACTTGAAAGCGGGGGGTACACAGATACGCAGTATTTT
.	TRBV11-2	TRBJ2-7	.	CASSLGTGPYEQYF	TGTGCCAGCAGCTTAGGAACAGGGCCCTACGAGCAGTACTTC
TRBD2	TRBV9	TRBJ2-5	.	CASSLKGTSGETQYF	TGTGCCAGCAGCCTAAAAGGGACTAGCGGGGAGACCCAGTACTTC
.	TRBV4-2	TRBJ1-2	once	CASSHYGTSPSSYGYTF	TGTGCCAGCAGCCATTATGGGACATCCCCCTCCAGCTATGGCTACACCTTC
.	TRBV11-3	TRBJ1-5	.	CAGEIRQENSNQPQHF	TGTGCCGGGGAGATACGGCAGGAGAATAGCAATCAGCCCCAGCATTTT
TRBD1	TRBV19	TRBJ1-5	.	CASGTGQVSQPQHF	TGTGCCAGCGGGACAGGGCAAGTTAGTCAGCCCCAGCATTTT
TRBD1	TRBV7-8	TRBJ1-6	few	CASSLLGQGESPLHF	TGTGCCAGCAGCTTGCTGGGACAGGGAGAATCACCCCTCCACTTT